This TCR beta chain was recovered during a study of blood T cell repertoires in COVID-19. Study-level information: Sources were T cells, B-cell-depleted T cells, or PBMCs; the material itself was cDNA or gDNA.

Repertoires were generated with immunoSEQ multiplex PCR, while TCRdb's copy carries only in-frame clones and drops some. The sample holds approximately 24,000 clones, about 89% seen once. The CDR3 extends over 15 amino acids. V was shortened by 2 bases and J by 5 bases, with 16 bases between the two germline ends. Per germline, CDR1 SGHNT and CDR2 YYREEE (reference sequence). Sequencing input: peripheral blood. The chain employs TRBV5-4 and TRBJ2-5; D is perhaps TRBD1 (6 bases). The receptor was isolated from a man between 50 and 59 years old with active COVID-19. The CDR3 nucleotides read TGTGCCAGCAGCTTTTCTGGGGGCTATGGGGAGACCCAGTACTTC. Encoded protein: CASSFSGGYGETQYF.